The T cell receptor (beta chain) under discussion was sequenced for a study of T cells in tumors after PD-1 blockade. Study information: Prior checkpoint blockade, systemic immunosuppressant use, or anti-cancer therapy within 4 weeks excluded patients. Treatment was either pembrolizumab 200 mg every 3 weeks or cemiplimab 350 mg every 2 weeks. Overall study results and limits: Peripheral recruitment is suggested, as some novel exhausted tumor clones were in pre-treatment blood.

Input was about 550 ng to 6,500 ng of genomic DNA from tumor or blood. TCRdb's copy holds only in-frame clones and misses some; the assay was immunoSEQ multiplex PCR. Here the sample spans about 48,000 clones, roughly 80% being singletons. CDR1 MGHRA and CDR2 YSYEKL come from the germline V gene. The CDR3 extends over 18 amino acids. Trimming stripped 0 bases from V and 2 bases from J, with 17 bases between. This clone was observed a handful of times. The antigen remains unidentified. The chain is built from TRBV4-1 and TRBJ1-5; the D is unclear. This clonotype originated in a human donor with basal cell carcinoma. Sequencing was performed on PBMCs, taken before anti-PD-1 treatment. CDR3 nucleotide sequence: TGCGCCAGCAGCCAAGAAGGGATAGGTTACTTAGGCAATCAGCCCCAGCATTTT. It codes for CASSQEGIGYLGNQPQHF.